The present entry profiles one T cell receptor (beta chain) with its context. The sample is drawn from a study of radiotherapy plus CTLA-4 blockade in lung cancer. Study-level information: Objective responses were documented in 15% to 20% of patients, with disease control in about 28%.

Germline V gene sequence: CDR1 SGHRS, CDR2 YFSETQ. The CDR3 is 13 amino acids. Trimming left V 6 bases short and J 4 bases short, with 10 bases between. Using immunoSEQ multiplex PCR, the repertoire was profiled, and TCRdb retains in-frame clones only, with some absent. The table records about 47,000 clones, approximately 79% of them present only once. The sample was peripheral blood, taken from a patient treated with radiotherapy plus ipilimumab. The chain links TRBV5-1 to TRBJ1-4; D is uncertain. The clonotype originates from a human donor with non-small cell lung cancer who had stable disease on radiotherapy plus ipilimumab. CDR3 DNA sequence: TGCGCCAGCACCCCGGGAGTTAATGAAAAACTGTTTTTT. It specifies CASTPGVNEKLFF.